A single sample is the source of the 7 T cell receptor beta chains below, sequenced in a study of liver allograft versus peripheral blood T cells. The overall study: Hepatic allograft T cell receptor repertoires were evaluated relative to those present in recipients' peripheral blood.

TCRdb recomputed calls from the reads with MiXCR, one row per CDR3 protein. Among about 2,600 distinct CDR3 sequences listed, about a fifth were seen once. The receptors come from a human patient who had a liver transplant. Among the T cells, some may be from the graft donor.

This clonotype is medium-sized within its sample. The chain has TRBV6-5 and TRBJ2-5, with 7 positions matching TRBD1. CDR1 is MNHEY and CDR2 is SVGAGI in the germline V gene. The length of the CDR3 is 14 residues. V trimming: 5 bases; J trimming: 2 bases; junction bases outside the gene matches: 5. CDR3 nucleotide sequence: TGTGCCAGCAGTCCCTGGGACAGACAAGAGACCCAGTACTTC. Translated: CASSPWDRQETQYF.

This clonotype is judged medium-sized (0.01 to 0.1%). The V call is TRBV19, the J call TRBJ1-1; D gene ambiguous. Germline assignment: CDR1 LNHDA and CDR2 SQIVND (reference sequence). Trimming cost V 2 bases and J 3 bases, with 10 bases left between them. The CDR3 has 14 residues. The DNA for the CDR3 is TGTGCCAGTAGTATATCGAGCGCGTACACTGAAGCTTTCTTT. Translating gives CASSISSAYTEAFF.

This clonotype is medium-sized in the sample. The V call is TRBV6-2 or TRBV6-3, the J call TRBJ2-1; 7 nucleotides match TRBD2. J lost 10 bases, V lost 4 bases, and 1 base had no gene match. CDR1 and CDR2 from the germline V gene are MNHEY and SVGEGT. This CDR3 is 11 amino acids long. The DNA for the CDR3 is TGTGCCAGCAGTTCTAGCGGCGAGCAGTTCTTC. Translated: CASSSSGEQFF.

By sample fraction, this clonotype is medium-sized. This rearrangement joins TRBV19 to TRBJ2-6; 7 bases match TRBD1. The CDR3 runs 22 residues. Germline CDR1 and CDR2: LNHDA and SQIVND (reference sequence). The V segment lost 8 bases and the J segment 2 bases; nucleotides outside the gene matches: 27. The CDR3 loop is CASGLRAHPPTGMLAGANVLTF. CDR3 nucleotides: TGTGCCAGTGGTCTTAGAGCCCACCCCCCGACAGGGATGTTGGCTGGGGCCAACGTCCTGACTTTC.

By frequency in the sample, this clonotype is medium-sized (0.01 to 0.1%). The chain is built from TRBV24-1 and TRBJ2-1; 8 bases align to TRBD2. In germline, CDR1 is KGHDR, CDR2 SFDVKD. This CDR3 has 15 residues. With V trimmed by 8 bases and J by 8 bases, 13 bases remained unmatched. The CDR3 spells CATKGGAGGYDEQFF. The CDR3 coding sequence is TGTGCCACCAAGGGAGGGGCGGGAGGTTACGATGAGCAGTTCTTC.

By sample fraction, this clonotype is medium-sized. V and J are TRBV29-1 and TRBJ2-5; maybe TRBD1 (6 bases). Germline lookup yields CDR1 SQVTM and CDR2 ANQGSEA. V was trimmed by 5 bases and J by 5 bases, leaving 18 bases between them. There are 14 residues in the CDR3. CDR3 protein: CSVNEVGAMETQYF. The CDR3, as DNA: TGCAGCGTTAATGAGGTGGGGGCGATGGAGACCCAGTACTTC.

The table lists this clonotype with many counts. This chain links TRBV30 with TRBJ1-6; D is undetermined. This CDR3 contains 16 residues. Trimming stripped 3 bases from V and 4 bases from J, with 16 bases between. Germline CDR1 reads GTSNPN; CDR2 reads SVGIG (reference sequence). DNA of the CDR3: TGTGCCTGGAGCGAATCACCCTGGGGTTATAATTCACCCCTCCACTTT. Protein sequence: CAWSESPWGYNSPLHF. Drawing the rest from reference TRBV30 and TRBJ1-6, the complete variable domain is SQTIHQWPATLVQPVGSPLSLECTVEGTSNPNLYWYRQAAGRGLQLLFYSVGIGQISSEVPQNLSASRPQDRQFILSSKKLLLSDSGFYLCAWSESPWGYNSPLHFGNGTRLTVT.